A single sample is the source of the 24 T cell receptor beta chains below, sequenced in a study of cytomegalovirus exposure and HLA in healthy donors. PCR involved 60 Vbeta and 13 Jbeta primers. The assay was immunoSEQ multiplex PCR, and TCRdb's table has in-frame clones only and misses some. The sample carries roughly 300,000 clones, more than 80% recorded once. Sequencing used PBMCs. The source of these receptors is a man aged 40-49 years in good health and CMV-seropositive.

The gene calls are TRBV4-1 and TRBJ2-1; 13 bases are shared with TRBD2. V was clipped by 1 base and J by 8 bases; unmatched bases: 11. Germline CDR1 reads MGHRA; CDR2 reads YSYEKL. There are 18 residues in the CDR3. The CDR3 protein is CASSQVLVTSGRAYEQFF. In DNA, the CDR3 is TGCGCCAGCAGCCAAGTTCTTGTCACTAGCGGGAGGGCCTATGAGCAGTTCTTC.

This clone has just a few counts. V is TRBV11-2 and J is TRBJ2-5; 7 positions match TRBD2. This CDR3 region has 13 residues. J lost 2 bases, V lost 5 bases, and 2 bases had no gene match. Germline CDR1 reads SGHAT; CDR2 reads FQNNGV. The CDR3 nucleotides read TGTGCCAGCAGCCGCGGGAGTCAAGAGACCCAGTACTTC. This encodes CASSRGSQETQYF.

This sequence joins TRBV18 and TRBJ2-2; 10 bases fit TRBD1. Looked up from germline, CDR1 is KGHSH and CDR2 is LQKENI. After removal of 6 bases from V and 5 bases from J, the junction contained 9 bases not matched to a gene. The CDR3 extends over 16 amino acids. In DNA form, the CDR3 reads TGTGCCAGCTCCGACAAGACAGGGGGCTCTACCGGGGAGCTGTTTTTT. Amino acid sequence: CASSDKTGGSTGELFF. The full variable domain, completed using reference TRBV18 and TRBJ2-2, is NAGVMQNPRHLVRRRGQEARLRCSPMKGHSHVYWYRQLPEEGLKFMVYLQKENIIDESGMPKERFSAEFPKEGPSILRIQQVVRGDSAAYFCASSDKTGGSTGELFFGEGSRLTVL.

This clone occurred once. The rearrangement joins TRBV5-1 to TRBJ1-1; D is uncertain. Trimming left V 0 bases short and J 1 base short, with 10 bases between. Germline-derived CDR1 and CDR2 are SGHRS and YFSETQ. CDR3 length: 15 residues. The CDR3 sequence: CASSLEGGRNTEAFF. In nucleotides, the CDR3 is TGCGCCAGCAGCTTGGAGGGAGGGCGGAACACTGAAGCTTTCTTT.

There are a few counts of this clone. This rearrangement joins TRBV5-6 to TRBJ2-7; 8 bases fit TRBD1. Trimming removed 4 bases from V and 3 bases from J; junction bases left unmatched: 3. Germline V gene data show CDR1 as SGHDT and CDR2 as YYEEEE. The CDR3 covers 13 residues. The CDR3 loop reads CASSAGQGYEQYF. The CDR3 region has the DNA TGTGCCAGCAGCGCAGGACAGGGCTACGAGCAGTACTTC.

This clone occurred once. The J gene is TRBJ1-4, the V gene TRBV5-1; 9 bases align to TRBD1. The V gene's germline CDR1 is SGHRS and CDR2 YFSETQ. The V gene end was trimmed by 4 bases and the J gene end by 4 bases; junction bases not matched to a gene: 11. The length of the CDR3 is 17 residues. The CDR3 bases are TGCGCCAGCAGCCAGGGACAGGGAGCGGGTTTTAATGAAAAACTGTTTTTT. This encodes CASSQGQGAGFNEKLFF.

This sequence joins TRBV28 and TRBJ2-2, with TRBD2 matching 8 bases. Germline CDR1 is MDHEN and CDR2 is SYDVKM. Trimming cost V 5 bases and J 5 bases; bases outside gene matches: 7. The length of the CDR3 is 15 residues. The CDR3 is CASSPRGGPTGELFF. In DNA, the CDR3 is TGTGCCAGCAGTCCCCGGGGGGGACCTACCGGGGAGCTGTTTTTT. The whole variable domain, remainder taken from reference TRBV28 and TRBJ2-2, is DVKVTQSSRYLVKRTGEKVFLECVQDMDHENMFWYRQDPGLGLRLIYFSYDVKMKEKGDIPEGYSVSREKKERFSLILESASTNQTSMYLCASSPRGGPTGELFFGEGSRLTVL.

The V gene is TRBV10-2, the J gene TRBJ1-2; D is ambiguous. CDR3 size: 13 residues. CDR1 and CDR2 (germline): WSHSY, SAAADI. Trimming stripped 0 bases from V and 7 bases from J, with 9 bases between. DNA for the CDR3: TGCGCCAGCAGTGAGTCGAATCGGGTTGGCTACACCTTC. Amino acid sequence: CASSESNRVGYTF.

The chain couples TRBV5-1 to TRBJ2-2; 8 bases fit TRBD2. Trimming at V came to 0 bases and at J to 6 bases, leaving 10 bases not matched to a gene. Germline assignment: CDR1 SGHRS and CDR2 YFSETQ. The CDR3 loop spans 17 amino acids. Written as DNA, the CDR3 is TGCGCCAGCAGCTTGGAGGGGTCAGCGGGAGTGCCCGGGGAGCTGTTTTTT. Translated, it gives CASSLEGSAGVPGELFF.

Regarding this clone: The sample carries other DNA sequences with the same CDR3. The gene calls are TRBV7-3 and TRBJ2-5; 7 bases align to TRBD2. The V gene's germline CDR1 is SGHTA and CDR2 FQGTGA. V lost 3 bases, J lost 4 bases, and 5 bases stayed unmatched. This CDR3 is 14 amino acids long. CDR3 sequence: CASSLAGAGETQYF. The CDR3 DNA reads TGTGCCAGCAGCTTGGCGGGAGCGGGAGAGACCCAGTACTTC. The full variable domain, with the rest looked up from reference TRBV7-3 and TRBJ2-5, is GAGVSQTPSNKVTEKGKYVELRCDPISGHTALYWYRQSLGQGPEFLIYFQGTGAADDSGLPNDRFFAVRPEGSVSTLKIQRTERGDSAVYLCASSLAGAGETQYFGPGTRLLVL.

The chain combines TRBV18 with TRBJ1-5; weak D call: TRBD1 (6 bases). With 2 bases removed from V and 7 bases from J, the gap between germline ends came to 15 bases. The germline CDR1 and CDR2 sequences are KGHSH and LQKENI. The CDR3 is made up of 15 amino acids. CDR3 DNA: TGTGCCAGCTCACCAGCACAGGGTTATGGACAGCCCCAGCATTTT. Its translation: CASSPAQGYGQPQHF.

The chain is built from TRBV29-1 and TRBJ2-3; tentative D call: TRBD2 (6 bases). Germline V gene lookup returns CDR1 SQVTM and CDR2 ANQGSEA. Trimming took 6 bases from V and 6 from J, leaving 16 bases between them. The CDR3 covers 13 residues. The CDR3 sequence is CSVGLQARDTQYF. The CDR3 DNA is TGCAGCGTGGGACTCCAAGCGAGGGATACGCAGTATTTT.

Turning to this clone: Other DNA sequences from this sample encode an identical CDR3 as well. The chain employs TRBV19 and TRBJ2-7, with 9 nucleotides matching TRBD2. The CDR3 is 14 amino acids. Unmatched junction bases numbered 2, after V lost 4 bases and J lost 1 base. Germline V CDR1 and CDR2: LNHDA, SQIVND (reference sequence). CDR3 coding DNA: TGTGCCAGTAGTACAGCGGGAGGATCCTACGAGCAGTACTTC. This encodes CASSTAGGSYEQYF.

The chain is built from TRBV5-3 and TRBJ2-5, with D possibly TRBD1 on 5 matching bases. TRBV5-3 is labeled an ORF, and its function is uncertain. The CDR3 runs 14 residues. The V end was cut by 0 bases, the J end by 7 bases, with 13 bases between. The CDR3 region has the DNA TGTGCCAGAAGCTTGGAACAGGCCCCAGGGACCCAGTACTTC. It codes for CARSLEQAPGTQYF.

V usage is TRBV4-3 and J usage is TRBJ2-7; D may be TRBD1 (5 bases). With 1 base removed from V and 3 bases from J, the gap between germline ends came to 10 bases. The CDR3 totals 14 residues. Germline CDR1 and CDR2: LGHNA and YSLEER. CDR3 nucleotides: TGCGCCAGCAGCCAAGTTGACAGACACTACGAGCAGTACTTC. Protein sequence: CASSQVDRHYEQYF.

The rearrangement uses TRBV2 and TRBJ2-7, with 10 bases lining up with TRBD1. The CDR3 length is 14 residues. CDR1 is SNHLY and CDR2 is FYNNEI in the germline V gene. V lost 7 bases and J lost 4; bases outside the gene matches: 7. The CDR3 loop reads CASIGTGAIYEQYF. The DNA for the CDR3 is TGTGCCAGCATCGGGACAGGGGCGATTTACGAGCAGTACTTC.

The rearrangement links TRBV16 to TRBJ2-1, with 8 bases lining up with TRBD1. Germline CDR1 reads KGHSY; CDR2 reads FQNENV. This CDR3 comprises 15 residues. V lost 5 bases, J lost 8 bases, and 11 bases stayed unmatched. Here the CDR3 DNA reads TGTGCCAGCAGCATAGACAGGGGTCCAGTCGATGAGCAGTTCTTC. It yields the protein CASSIDRGPVDEQFF.

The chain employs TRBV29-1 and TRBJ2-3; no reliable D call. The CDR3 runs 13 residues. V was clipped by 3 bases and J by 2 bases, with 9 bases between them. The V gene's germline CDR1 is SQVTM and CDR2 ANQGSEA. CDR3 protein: CSVEAAYTDTQYF. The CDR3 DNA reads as TGCAGCGTTGAGGCGGCTTACACAGATACGCAGTATTTT.

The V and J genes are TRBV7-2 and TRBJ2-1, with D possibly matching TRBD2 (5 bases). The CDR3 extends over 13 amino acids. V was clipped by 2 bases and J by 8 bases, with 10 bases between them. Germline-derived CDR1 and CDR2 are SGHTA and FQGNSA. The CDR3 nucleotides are TGTGCCAGCAGCTTACCCCCAGCGGATGAGCAGTTCTTC. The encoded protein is CASSLPPADEQFF.

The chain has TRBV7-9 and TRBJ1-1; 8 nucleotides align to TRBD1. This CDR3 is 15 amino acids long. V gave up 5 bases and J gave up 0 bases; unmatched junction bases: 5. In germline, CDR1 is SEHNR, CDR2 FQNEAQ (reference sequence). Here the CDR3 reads CASSVDRGVNTEAFF. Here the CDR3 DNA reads TGTGCCAGCAGCGTAGACAGGGGCGTGAACACTGAAGCTTTCTTT.

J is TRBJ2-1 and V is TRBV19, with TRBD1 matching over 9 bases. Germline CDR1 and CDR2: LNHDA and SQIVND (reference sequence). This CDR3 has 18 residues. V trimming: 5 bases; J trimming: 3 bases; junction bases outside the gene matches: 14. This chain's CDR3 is CASSFFPGQGEVYNEQFF. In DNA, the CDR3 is TGTGCCAGTAGTTTTTTCCCGGGACAGGGTGAGGTCTACAATGAGCAGTTCTTC.

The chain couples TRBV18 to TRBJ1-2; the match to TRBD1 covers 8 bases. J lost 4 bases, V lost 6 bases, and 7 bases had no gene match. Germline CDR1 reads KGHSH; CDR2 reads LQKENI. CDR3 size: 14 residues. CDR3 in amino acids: CASSGQESAYGYTF. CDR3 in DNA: TGTGCCAGCTCGGGACAGGAGTCGGCCTATGGCTACACCTTC.

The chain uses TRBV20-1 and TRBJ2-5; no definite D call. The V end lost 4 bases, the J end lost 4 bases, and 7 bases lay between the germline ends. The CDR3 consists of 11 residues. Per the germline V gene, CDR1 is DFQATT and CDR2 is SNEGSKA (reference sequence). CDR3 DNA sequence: TGCAGTGCTACTCTCGGAGAGACCCAGTACTTC. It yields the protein CSATLGETQYF.

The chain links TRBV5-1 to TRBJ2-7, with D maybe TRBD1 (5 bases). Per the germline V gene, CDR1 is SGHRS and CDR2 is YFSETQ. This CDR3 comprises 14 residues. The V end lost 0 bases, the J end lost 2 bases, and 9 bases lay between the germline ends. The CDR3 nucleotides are TGCGCCAGCAGCTTGGGCGCAGGGCCCTACGAGCAGTACTTC. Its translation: CASSLGAGPYEQYF.